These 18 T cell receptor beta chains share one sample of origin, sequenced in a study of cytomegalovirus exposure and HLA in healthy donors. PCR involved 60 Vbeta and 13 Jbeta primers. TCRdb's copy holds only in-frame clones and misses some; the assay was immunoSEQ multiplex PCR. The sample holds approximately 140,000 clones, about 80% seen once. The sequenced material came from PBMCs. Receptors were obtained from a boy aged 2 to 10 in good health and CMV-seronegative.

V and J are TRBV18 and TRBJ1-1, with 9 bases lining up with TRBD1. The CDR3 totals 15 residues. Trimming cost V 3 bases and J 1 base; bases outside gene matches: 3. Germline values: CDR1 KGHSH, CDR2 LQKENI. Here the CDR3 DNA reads TGTGCCAGCTCACCCTTGGGACAGGGGAACACTGAAGCTTTCTTT. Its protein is CASSPLGQGNTEAFF. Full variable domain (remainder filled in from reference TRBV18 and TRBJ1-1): NAGVMQNPRHLVRRRGQEARLRCSPMKGHSHVYWYRQLPEEGLKFMVYLQKENIIDESGMPKERFSAEFPKEGPSILRIQQVVRGDSAAYFCASSPLGQGNTEAFFGQGTRLTVV.

This CDR3 reads CASSVGVISNQPQHF. DNA of the CDR3: TGTGCCAGCAGTGTAGGGGTAATTTCCAATCAGCCCCAGCATTTT. The chain has TRBV2 and TRBJ1-5, with D perhaps matching TRBD1 (5 bases). The germline V and J ends were trimmed by 4 bases and 3 bases, with 13 bases remaining between them. This CDR3 contains 15 residues. Germline lookup yields CDR1 SNHLY and CDR2 FYNNEI. The full variable domain, completed using reference TRBV2 and TRBJ1-5, is EPEVTQTPSHQVTQMGQEVILRCVPISNHLYFYWYRQILGQKVEFLVSFYNNEISEKSEIFDDQFSVERPDGSNFTLKIRSTKLEDSAMYFCASSVGVISNQPQHFGDGTRLSIL.

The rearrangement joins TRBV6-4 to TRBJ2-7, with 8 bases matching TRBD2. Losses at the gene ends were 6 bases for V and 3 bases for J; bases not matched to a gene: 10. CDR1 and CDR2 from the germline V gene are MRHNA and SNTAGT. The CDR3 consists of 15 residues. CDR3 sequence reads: CASSGGAGHHYEQYV. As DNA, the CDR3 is TGTGCCAGCAGCGGGGGGGCTGGACACCACTACGAGCAGTACGTC.

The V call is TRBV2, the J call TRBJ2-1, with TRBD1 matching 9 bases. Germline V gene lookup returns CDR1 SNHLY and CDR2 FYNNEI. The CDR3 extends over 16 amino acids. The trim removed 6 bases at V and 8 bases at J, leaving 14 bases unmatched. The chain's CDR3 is CASRRGTQGARDEQFF. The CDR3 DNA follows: TGTGCCAGCAGACGCGGAACACAGGGGGCGCGGGATGAGCAGTTCTTC.

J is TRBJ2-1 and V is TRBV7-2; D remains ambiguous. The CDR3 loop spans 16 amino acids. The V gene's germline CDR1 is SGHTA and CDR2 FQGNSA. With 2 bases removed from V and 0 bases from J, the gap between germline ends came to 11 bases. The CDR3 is CASSLSALASYNEQFF. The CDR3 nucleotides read TGTGCCAGCAGCTTAAGCGCGCTCGCCTCCTACAATGAGCAGTTCTTC.

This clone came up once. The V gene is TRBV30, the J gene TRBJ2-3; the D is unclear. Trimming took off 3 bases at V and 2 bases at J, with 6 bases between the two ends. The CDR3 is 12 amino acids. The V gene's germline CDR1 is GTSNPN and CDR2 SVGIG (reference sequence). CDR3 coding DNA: TGTGCCTGGAGGCCACACACAGATACGCAGTATTTT. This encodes CAWRPHTDTQYF. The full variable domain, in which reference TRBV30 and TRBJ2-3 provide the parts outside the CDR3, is SQTIHQWPATLVQPVGSPLSLECTVEGTSNPNLYWYRQAAGRGLQLLFYSVGIGQISSEVPQNLSASRPQDRQFILSSKKLLLSDSGFYLCAWRPHTDTQYFGPGTRLTVL.

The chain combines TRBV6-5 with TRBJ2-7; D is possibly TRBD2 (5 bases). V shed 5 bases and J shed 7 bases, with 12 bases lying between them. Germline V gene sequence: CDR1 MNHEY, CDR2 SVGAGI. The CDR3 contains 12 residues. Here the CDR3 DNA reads TGTGCCAGCAGTCCACCCCCGGGAGAGCAGTACGTC. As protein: CASSPPPGEQYV.

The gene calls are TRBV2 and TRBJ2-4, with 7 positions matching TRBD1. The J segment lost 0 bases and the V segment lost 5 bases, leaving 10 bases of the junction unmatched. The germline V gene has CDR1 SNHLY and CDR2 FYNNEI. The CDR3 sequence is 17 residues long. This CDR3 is CASSSPTGALAKNIQYF. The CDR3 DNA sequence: TGTGCCAGCAGTTCTCCCACAGGGGCCCTAGCCAAAAACATTCAGTACTTC.

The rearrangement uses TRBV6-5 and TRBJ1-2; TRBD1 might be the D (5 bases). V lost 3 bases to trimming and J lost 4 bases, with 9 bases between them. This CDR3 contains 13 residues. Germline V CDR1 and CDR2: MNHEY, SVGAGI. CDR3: CASSYQGLYGYTF. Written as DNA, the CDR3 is TGTGCCAGCAGTTATCAGGGACTCTATGGCTACACCTTC.

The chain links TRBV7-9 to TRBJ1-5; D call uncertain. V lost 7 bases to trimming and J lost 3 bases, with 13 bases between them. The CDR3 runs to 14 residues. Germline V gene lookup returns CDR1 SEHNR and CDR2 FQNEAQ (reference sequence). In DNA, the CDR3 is TGTGCCAGCAACCAGGACGGACTCAATCAGCCCCAGCATTTT. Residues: CASNQDGLNQPQHF.

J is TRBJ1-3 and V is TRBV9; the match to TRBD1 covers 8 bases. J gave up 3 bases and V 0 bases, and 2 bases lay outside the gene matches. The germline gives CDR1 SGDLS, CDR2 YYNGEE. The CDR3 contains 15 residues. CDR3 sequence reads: CASSVAGGVGNTIYF. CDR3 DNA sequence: TGTGCCAGCAGCGTAGCAGGGGGCGTTGGAAACACCATATATTTT.

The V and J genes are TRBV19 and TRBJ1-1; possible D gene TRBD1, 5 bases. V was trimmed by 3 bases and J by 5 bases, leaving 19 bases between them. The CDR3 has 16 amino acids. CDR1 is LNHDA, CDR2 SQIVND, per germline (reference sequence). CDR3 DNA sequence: TGTGCCAGTAGTATGGAGACGCAGATATCAGGGACTGAAGCTTTCTTT. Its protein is CASSMETQISGTEAFF.

The DNA for the CDR3 is TGTGCCACCAGCAGAGGACCCGGGACTGTCCAAGAGACCCAGTACTTC. Translated: CATSRGPGTVQETQYF. The chain employs TRBV15 and TRBJ2-5; D perhaps matches TRBD2 (6 bases). There are 16 residues in the CDR3. CDR1 is LNHNV and CDR2 is YYDKDF in the germline V gene (reference sequence). The ends were cut back, 1 base at V and 1 base at J, with 13 bases in the middle.

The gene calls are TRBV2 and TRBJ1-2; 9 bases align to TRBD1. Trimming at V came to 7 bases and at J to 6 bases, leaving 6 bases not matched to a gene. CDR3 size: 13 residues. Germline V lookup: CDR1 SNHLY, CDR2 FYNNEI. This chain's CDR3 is CASTHDRGDGYTF. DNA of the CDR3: TGTGCCAGCACCCACGACAGGGGGGATGGCTACACCTTC.

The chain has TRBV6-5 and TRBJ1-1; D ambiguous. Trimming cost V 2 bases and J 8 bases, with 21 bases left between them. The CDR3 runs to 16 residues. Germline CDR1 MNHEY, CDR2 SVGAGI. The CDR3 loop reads CASSYQPGMIGLEAFF. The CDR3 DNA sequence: TGTGCCAGCAGTTACCAACCGGGTATGATTGGGTTGGAAGCTTTCTTT.

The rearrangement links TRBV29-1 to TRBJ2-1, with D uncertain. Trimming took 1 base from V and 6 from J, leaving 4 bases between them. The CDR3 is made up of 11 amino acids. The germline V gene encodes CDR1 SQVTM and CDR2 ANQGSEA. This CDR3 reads CSVEAGNEQFF. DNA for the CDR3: TGCAGCGTTGAAGCCGGCAATGAGCAGTTCTTC.

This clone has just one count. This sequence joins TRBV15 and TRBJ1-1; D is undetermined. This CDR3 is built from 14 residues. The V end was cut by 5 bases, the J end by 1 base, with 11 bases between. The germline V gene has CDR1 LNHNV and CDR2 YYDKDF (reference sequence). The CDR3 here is CATSVRQENTEAFF. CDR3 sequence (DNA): TGTGCCACCAGCGTTAGGCAGGAGAACACTGAAGCTTTCTTT. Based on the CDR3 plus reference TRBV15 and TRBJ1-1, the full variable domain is DAMVIQNPRYQVTQFGKPVTLSCSQTLNHNVMYWYQQKSSQAPKLLFHYYDKDFNNEADTPDNFQSRRPNTSFCFLDIRSPGLGDTAMYLCATSVRQENTEAFFGQGTRLTVV.

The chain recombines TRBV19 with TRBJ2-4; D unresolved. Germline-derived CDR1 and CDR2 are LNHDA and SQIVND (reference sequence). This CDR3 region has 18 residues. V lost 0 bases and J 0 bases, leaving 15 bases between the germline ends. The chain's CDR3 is CASSIDQGAGPAKNIQYF. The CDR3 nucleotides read TGTGCCAGTAGTATAGATCAAGGAGCTGGTCCAGCCAAAAACATTCAGTACTTC.